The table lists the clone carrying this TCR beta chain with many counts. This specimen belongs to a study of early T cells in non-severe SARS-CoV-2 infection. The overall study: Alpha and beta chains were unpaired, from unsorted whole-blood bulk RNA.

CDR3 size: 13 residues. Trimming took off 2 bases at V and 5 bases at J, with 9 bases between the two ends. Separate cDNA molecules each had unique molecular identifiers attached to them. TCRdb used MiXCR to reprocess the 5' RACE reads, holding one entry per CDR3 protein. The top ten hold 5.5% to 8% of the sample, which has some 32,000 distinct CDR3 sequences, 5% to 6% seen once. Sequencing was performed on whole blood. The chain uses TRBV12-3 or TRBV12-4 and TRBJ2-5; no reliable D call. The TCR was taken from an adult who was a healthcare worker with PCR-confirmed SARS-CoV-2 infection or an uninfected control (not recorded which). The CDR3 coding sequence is TGTGCCAGCAGTTTATCTGGGGTGGAGACCCAGTACTTC. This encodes CASSLSGVETQYF.